The 3 T cell receptor beta chains below come from one sample, sequenced in a study of T cell responses to AZD1222 COVID-19 vaccine. Some clones are missing from TCRdb's copy, which holds only in-frame ones; the method was immunoSEQ multiplex PCR. The sample includes 100,000 or so clones, 89% seen only once; the top ten take approximately 5.1%. Sequenced here: peripheral blood, sampled 28 days after the second AZD1222 dose. All receptors derive from an adult who received the AZD1222 COVID-19 vaccine.

The gene calls are TRBV14 and TRBJ1-1; a possible D gene is TRBD1 (6 bases). Trimming removed 4 bases at V and 7 bases at J, with 16 bases between. In germline, CDR1 is SGHDN, CDR2 FVKESK. CDR3 length equals 14 residues. The DNA of the CDR3 is TGTGCCAGCAGCCGACAGGAGACAAGGCTTGAAGCTTTCTTT. It yields the protein CASSRQETRLEAFF.

The chain employs TRBV11-3 and TRBJ1-1; D not resolved. CDR3 length equals 15 residues. The V gene lost 2 bases and the J gene lost 1 base, with 11 bases spanning the gap. Per germline, CDR1 SGHNT and CDR2 YENEEA. In DNA form, the CDR3 reads TGTGCCAGCAGCTTAAGAGGTGCGGGGAACACTGAAGCTTTCTTT. It is translated as CASSLRGAGNTEAFF.

The rearrangement joins TRBV7-8 to TRBJ2-4; 7 bases are shared with TRBD1. From germline, CDR1 is SGHVS and CDR2 FQNEAQ. Losses at the gene ends were 1 base for V and 0 bases for J; bases not matched to a gene: 3. The CDR3 totals 16 residues. The CDR3 DNA reads TGTGCCAGCAGCTTAGGGACAGGCCTAGCCAAAAACATTCAGTACTTC. Translating gives CASSLGTGLAKNIQYF.